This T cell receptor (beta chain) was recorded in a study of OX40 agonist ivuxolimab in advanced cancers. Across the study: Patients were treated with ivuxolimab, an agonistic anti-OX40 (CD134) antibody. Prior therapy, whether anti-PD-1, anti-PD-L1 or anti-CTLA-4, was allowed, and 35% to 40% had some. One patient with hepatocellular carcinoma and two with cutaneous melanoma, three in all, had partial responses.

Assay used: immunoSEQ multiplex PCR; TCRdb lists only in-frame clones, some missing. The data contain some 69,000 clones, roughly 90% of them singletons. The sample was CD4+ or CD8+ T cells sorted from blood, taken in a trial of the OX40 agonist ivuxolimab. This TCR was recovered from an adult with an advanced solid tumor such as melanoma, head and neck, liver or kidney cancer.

CDR3 nucleotides: TGTGCCGGGGGGACAGGGAGGCACGAGCAGTACTTC. Amino acid sequence: CAGGTGRHEQYF. The chain employs TRBV2 and TRBJ2-7, with TRBD1 identical over 9 bases. Germline loops: CDR1 SNHLY, CDR2 FYNNEI. Trimming removed 11 bases from V and 5 bases from J; junction bases left unmatched: 7. This CDR3 spans 12 amino acids.